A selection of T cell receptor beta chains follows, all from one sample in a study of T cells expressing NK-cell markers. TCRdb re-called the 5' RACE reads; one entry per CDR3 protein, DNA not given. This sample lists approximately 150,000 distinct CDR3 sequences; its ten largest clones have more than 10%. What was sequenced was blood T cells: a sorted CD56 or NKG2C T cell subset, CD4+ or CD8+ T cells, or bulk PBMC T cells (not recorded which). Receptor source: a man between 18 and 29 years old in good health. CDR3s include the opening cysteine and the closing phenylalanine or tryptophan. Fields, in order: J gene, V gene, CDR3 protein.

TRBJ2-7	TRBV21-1	CASSKGRAYEQYF
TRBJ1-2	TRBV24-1	CATSDAPGQGNWDYGYTF
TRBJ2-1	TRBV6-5	CASSFGLAGGSYEQFF
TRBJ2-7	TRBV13	CASSPAMIQGPSEQYF
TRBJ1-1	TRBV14	CASSQDTEDGGNTEAFF
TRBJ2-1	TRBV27	CASSGLYEQFF
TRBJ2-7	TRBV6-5	CASIPGGLAGYEQYF
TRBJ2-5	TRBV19	CASSIGSVETQYF
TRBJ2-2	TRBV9	CASSEAAGELFF
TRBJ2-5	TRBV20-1	CSAREKRSQETQYF
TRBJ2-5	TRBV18	CASSPGGGVETQYF
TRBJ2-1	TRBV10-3	CATQGPGLDGGTYNEQFF
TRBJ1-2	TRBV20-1	CSARDEAQPNYGYTF
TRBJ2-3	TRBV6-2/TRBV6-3	CASNLLAGDTQYF
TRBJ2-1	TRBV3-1	CASSPNPLFGSYNEQFF
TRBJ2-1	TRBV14	CASSQDGSSGAYNEQFF
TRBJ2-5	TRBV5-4	CASMGSGAQETQYF
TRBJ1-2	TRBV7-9	CASSIPGQGFGYTF
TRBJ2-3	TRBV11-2	CASSLGVVQPDTQYF
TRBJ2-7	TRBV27	CASSLGALSYEQYF
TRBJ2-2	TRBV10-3	CAISRLAGELFF
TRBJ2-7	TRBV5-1	CASSLASLGRDTYEQYF
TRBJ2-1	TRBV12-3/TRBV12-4	CASSFTGGMEFF
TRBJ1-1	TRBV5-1	CASSLGGQVNTEAFF
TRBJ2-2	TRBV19	CASTPPGQRTGELFF
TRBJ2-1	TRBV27	CASRRTRQSSYNEQFF
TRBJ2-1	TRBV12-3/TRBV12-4	CASSALRNEQFF
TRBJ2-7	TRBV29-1	CSVYSGRDHEQYF
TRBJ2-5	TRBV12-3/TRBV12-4	CASRAGAGETQYF
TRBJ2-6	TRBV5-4	CASSSPGQASGANVLTF
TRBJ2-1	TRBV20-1	CSAGSSGQIYDEQFF
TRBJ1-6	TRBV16	CASSQLTPLHF
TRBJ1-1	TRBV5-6	CASRTTGGENTEAFF
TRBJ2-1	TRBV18	CASSPEQAVPYNEQFF
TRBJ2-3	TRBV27	CASTLLGGEDTQYF
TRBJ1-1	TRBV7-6	CASSDTLGEAFF
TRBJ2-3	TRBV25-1	CASSGGRGDTQYF
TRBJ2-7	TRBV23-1	CASSEKGGLDNEQYF
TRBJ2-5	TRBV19	CASSMETFGIQETQYF
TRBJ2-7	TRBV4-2	CASSQEAGGPPYEQYF
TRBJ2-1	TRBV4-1	CASSQEVRPYNEQFF
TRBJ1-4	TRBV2	CASSEGDTGTERPSANEKLFF
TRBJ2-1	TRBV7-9	CASSNPGQDNEQFF
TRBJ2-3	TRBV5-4	CASSLKGYTDTQYF
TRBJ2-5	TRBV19	CASRARIEETQYF
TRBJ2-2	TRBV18	CASSPPYQGVALIAGELFF
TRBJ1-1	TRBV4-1	CASSQVPQDIGNTEAFF
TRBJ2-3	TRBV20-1	CSARTLAESTDTQYF
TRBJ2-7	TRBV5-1	CASSLEGAGGEQYF
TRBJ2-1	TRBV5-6	CASSLIAREQFF
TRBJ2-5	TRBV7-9	CASSLLAPQETQYF
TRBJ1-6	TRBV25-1	CASSEGGSYMPLHF
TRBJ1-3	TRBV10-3	CAISDGTESRNTIYF
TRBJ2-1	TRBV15	CATGGPKGSYNEQFF
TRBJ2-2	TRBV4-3	CASSQTGTGFPGELFF